A selection of T cell receptor beta chains follows, all from one sample in a study of technical replicates of blood from a handful of donors. Data came from immunoSEQ multiplex PCR; TCRdb stores just in-frame clones and leaves some out. Of about 34,000 clones in the sample, 90% to 95% were seen once. Sequenced input: PBMCs. These receptors were obtained from a human donor in good health. Some clones in this sample may be carry-over from other donors' samples. The CDR3 runs from the conserved cysteine through the conserved F or W. D genes are given only for firm matches. The size field is filled for only some rows; it gives once, few, many or a size class.

v_call: TRBV27; clone_size: .; j_call: TRBJ2-3; d_call: TRBD1; cdr3_aa: CASSTLTGNLPDTQYF; cdr3_nt: TGTGCCAGCAGTACACTGACAGGGAATTTACCAGATACGCAGTATTTT
v_call: TRBV13; clone_size: .; j_call: TRBJ2-7; d_call: .; cdr3_aa: CASSPGGLGYEQYF; cdr3_nt: TGTGCCAGCAGCCCAGGCGGGCTGGGTTACGAGCAGTACTTC
v_call: TRBV14; clone_size: .; j_call: TRBJ1-1; d_call: .; cdr3_aa: CASSQIYYTEAFF; cdr3_nt: TGTGCCAGCAGCCAAATTTACTATACTGAAGCTTTCTTT
v_call: TRBV5-4; clone_size: few; j_call: TRBJ2-7; d_call: .; cdr3_aa: CASSERLGLHEQYF; cdr3_nt: TGTGCCAGCAGCGAACGCCTGGGACTCCACGAGCAGTACTTC
v_call: TRBV5-1; clone_size: .; j_call: TRBJ2-2; d_call: TRBD1; cdr3_aa: CASSLGQFGTDTGELFF; cdr3_nt: TGCGCCAGCAGCTTGGGTCAGTTCGGGACAGATACCGGGGAGCTGTTTTTT
v_call: TRBV9; clone_size: .; j_call: TRBJ2-2; d_call: TRBD2; cdr3_aa: CASSSPLAGGTGELFF; cdr3_nt: TGTGCCAGCAGCTCTCCCCTAGCGGGGGGCACCGGGGAGCTGTTTTTT
v_call: TRBV19; clone_size: .; j_call: TRBJ1-5; d_call: .; cdr3_aa: CASTMEGRFQPQHF; cdr3_nt: TGTGCCAGTACCATGGAGGGACGGTTTCAGCCCCAGCATTTT
v_call: TRBV29-1; clone_size: .; j_call: TRBJ1-5; d_call: TRBD1; cdr3_aa: CSARQGSDNQPQHF; cdr3_nt: TGCAGCGCCCGACAGGGATCTGACAATCAGCCCCAGCATTTT
v_call: TRBV4-2; clone_size: .; j_call: TRBJ2-3; d_call: .; cdr3_aa: CASSLTVSDTQYF; cdr3_nt: TGTGCCAGCAGCCTTACAGTTTCAGATACGCAGTATTTT
v_call: TRBV6-5; clone_size: .; j_call: TRBJ1-1; d_call: .; cdr3_aa: CASSWGTGTSSGAFF; cdr3_nt: TGTGCCAGCAGTTGGGGTACAGGGACCTCTTCCGGAGCTTTCTTT
v_call: TRBV4-1; clone_size: .; j_call: TRBJ1-1; d_call: .; cdr3_aa: CASSQGEVVGGSTEAFF; cdr3_nt: TGCGCCAGCAGCCAAGGGGAGGTGGTCGGGGGGTCCACTGAAGCTTTCTTT
v_call: TRBV6-1; clone_size: .; j_call: TRBJ1-2; d_call: TRBD1; cdr3_aa: CASSVGQGRHGYTF; cdr3_nt: TGTGCCAGCAGTGTCGGACAGGGGAGGCATGGCTACACCTTC
v_call: TRBV19; clone_size: few; j_call: TRBJ2-7; d_call: .; cdr3_aa: CASSNTGAYEQYF; cdr3_nt: TGTGCCAGTAGTAATACCGGGGCCTACGAGCAGTACTTC
v_call: TRBV6-1; clone_size: .; j_call: TRBJ2-2; d_call: TRBD1; cdr3_aa: CASSELGQGLNTGELFF; cdr3_nt: TGTGCCAGCAGTGAACTGGGACAGGGTTTGAACACCGGGGAGCTGTTTTTT
v_call: TRBV6-1; clone_size: once; j_call: TRBJ2-2; d_call: .; cdr3_aa: CASSVTGYTGELFF; cdr3_nt: TGTGCCAGCAGTGTCACAGGGTACACCGGGGAGCTGTTTTTT
v_call: TRBV4-3; clone_size: .; j_call: TRBJ1-3; d_call: .; cdr3_aa: CASSQDLVGSSRNTIYF; cdr3_nt: TGCGCCAGCAGCCAAGATTTGGTAGGGAGTTCCAGAAACACCATATATTTT
v_call: TRBV2; clone_size: .; j_call: TRBJ1-5; d_call: TRBD1; cdr3_aa: CASSEGQSNQPQHF; cdr3_nt: TGTGCCAGCAGTGAGGGACAGAGCAATCAGCCCCAGCATTTT
v_call: TRBV6-5; clone_size: once; j_call: TRBJ1-5; d_call: .; cdr3_aa: CASSQGGYNQPQHF; cdr3_nt: TGTGCCAGCAGTCAAGGGGGTTACAATCAGCCCCAGCATTTT
v_call: TRBV5-6; clone_size: .; j_call: TRBJ1-1; d_call: TRBD1; cdr3_aa: CASSPIPGQGNTEAFF; cdr3_nt: TGTGCCAGCAGCCCTATACCGGGACAGGGGAACACTGAAGCTTTCTTT
v_call: TRBV5-4; clone_size: .; j_call: TRBJ2-3; d_call: TRBD2; cdr3_aa: CASSLKTSGRAIDTQYF; cdr3_nt: TGTGCCAGCAGCTTGAAAACTAGCGGGAGGGCCATAGATACGCAGTATTTT
v_call: TRBV4-3; clone_size: .; j_call: TRBJ1-5; d_call: TRBD1; cdr3_aa: CASSQDPGQGAQPQHF; cdr3_nt: TGCGCCAGCAGCCAAGATCCGGGACAGGGGGCTCAGCCCCAGCATTTT
v_call: TRBV27; clone_size: .; j_call: TRBJ1-6; d_call: .; cdr3_aa: CASKNLDYNSPLHF; cdr3_nt: TGTGCCAGCAAAAATTTAGACTATAATTCACCCCTCCACTTT
v_call: TRBV5-1; clone_size: .; j_call: TRBJ2-5; d_call: TRBD1; cdr3_aa: CASSQIPGQQETQYF; cdr3_nt: TGCGCCAGCAGCCAGATTCCGGGACAGCAAGAGACCCAGTACTTC
v_call: TRBV27; clone_size: .; j_call: TRBJ2-1; d_call: TRBD2; cdr3_aa: CASSGLAGPYNEQFF; cdr3_nt: TGTGCCAGCAGTGGACTAGCGGGGCCCTACAATGAGCAGTTCTTC
v_call: TRBV30; clone_size: .; j_call: TRBJ2-7; d_call: TRBD2; cdr3_aa: CAWSGLAGNEQYF; cdr3_nt: TGTGCCTGGAGTGGACTAGCGGGTAACGAGCAGTACTTC
v_call: TRBV7-9; clone_size: .; j_call: TRBJ2-7; d_call: .; cdr3_aa: CASSPSGSSYEQYF; cdr3_nt: TGTGCCAGCAGCCCGAGCGGGTCCTCCTACGAGCAGTACTTC
v_call: TRBV7-3; clone_size: .; j_call: TRBJ2-6; d_call: TRBD2; cdr3_aa: CASSTTSGIPGANVLTF; cdr3_nt: TGTGCCAGCAGCACTACTAGCGGAATACCTGGGGCCAACGTCCTGACTTTC
v_call: TRBV5-1; clone_size: .; j_call: TRBJ2-5; d_call: TRBD2; cdr3_aa: CASSLAGGGETQYF; cdr3_nt: TGCGCCAGCAGCTTGGCCGGGGGGGGAGAGACCCAGTACTTC